This T cell receptor (beta chain) comes out of a study of shared clonotypes between healthy human individuals. On the study more broadly: The plates for each donor numbered three CD4 naive, three CD4 memory, two CD8 naive and one CD8 memory.

Germline-derived CDR1 and CDR2 are SGHTA and FQGNSA. The CDR3 has 15 amino acids. After removal of 6 bases from V and 3 bases from J, the junction contained 5 bases not matched to a gene. Study-wide results and limits: The naive CD4 repertoires of several donors were compared, and approximately 5.3% of clonotypes were shared. Non-shared clonotypes were found to have lower generation probabilities than the clonotypes that were shared by all four of the sorted-subset donors.

Comments on this clone: The antigen is undetermined.

Several immunoSEQ 96-well plates shared each subset's DNA, each plate a replicate. The table came from immunoSEQ multiplex PCR; TCRdb's copy has only in-frame clones and leaves some out. The sample has 950,000 to 1,100,000 clones; around 74% are singletons. This chain connects TRBV7-2 to TRBJ2-5, with 12 bases aligning to TRBD2. Sequencing input: memory CD4+ T cells sorted from blood. Sample subset: CD45RA-negative fraction. This TCR was recovered from a man aged 18 to 29 in good health. The CDR3 spells CASRYRLAGEETQYF. CDR3 bases: TGTGCCAGCAGGTACCGACTAGCGGGAGAAGAGACCCAGTACTTC.